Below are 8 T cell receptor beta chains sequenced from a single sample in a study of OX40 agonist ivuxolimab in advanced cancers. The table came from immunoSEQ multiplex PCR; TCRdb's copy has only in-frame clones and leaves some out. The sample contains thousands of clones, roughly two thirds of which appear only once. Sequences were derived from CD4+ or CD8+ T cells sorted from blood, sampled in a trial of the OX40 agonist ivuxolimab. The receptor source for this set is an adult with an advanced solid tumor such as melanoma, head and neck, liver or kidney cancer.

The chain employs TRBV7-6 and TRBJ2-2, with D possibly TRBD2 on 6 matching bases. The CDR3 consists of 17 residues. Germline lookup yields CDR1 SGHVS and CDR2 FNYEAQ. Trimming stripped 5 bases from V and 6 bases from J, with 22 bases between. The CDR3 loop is CASSPKWGDSPAGELFF. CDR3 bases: TGTGCCAGCAGCCCAAAGTGGGGGGACTCCCCAGCCGGGGAGCTGTTTTTT.

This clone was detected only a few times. The CDR3 protein is CASSQGLRQGRNQPQHF. The DNA of the CDR3 is TGCGCCAGCAGCCAAGGCCTAAGACAGGGCAGAAATCAGCCCCAGCATTTT. The rearrangement joins TRBV4-1 to TRBJ1-5; 7 nucleotides match TRBD1. CDR3 size: 17 residues. Germline CDR1 MGHRA, CDR2 YSYEKL. V was clipped by 1 base and J by 4 bases; unmatched bases: 10.

The CDR3 DNA reads as TGTGCCAGCAGCGCTCGTTCCCAAGAGACCCAGTACTTC. Its protein product is CASSARSQETQYF. The chain employs TRBV9 and TRBJ2-5; unclear D gene. This CDR3 comprises 13 residues. Trimming took 3 bases from V and 1 from J, leaving 7 bases between them. From germline, CDR1 is SGDLS and CDR2 YYNGEE.

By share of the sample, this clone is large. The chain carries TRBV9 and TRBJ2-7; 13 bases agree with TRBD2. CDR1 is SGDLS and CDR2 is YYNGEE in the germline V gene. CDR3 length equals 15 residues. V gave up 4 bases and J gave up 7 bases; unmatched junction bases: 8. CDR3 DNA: TGTGCCAGCAGCCCAACTAGCGGGAGGGATGGGGAGCAGTACTTC. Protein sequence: CASSPTSGRDGEQYF.

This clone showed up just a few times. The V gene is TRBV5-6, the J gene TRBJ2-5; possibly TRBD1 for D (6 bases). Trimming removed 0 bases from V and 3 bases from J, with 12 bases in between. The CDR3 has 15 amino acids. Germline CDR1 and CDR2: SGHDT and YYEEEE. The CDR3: CASSLARQGKETQYF. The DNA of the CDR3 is TGTGCCAGCAGCTTGGCTAGGCAGGGGAAAGAGACCCAGTACTTC. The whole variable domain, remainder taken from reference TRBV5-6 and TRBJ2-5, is DAGVTQSPTHLIKTRGQQVTLRCSPKSGHDTVSWYQQALGQGPQFIFQYYEEEERQRGNFPDRFSGHQFPNYSSELNVNALLLGDSALYLCASSLARQGKETQYFGPGTRLLVL.

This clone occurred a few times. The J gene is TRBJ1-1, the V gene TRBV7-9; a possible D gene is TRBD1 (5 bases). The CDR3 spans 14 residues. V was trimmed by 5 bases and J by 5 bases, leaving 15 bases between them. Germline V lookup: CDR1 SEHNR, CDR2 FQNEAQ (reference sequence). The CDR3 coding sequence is TGTGCCAGCAGCCCAGTCTCAGGGTGGACTGAAGCTTTCTTT. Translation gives CASSPVSGWTEAFF.

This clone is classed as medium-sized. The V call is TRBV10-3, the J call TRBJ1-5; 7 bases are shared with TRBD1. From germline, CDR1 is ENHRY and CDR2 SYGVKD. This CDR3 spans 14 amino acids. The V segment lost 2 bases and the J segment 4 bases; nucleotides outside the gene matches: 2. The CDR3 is CAISEATGNQPQHF. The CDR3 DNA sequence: TGTGCCATCAGTGAGGCGACAGGGAATCAGCCCCAGCATTTT.

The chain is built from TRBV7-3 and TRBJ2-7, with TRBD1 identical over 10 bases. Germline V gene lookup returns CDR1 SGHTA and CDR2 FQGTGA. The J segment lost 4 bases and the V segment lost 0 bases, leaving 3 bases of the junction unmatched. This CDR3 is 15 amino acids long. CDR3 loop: CASSLTGTGAYEQYF. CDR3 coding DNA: TGTGCCAGCAGCTTAACCGGGACAGGGGCATACGAGCAGTACTTC.